The 27 T cell receptor beta chains in this list originate from one sample, sequenced in a study of identical twins. A single record per CDR3 protein comes from TCRdb applying MiXCR to the 5' RACE reads. The sample records 1.5 million to 2 million distinct CDR3 sequences, more than 30% being singletons. Specimen: cord blood. Receptor source: a newborn girl in good health.

This clonotype has more than one count but fewer than ten. This chain connects TRBV7-8 to TRBJ2-1; tentatively, D is TRBD2 (5 bases). The CDR3 is made up of 15 amino acids. V dropped 3 bases and J dropped 0 bases, with 9 bases sitting between them. Germline V gene data show CDR1 as SGHVS and CDR2 as FQNEAQ. CDR3 in DNA: TGTGCCAGCAGCTTCCGACGGGGCTCCTACAATGAGCAGTTCTTC. Protein: CASSFRRGSYNEQFF.

This clonotype was found a few times. The V call is TRBV20-1, the J call TRBJ2-7; the D gene is possibly TRBD1 (6 bases). Germline assignment: CDR1 DFQATT and CDR2 SNEGSKA (reference sequence). Between the trimmed V and J ends, which lost 6 bases and 7 bases, there was a span of 16 bases. The length of the CDR3 is 12 residues. CDR3 nucleotides: TGCAGTGCCCCTAGGGGGAAGGATGAGCAGTACTTC. Protein: CSAPRGKDEQYF.

This clonotype occurred a few times. The chain joins TRBV19 to TRBJ2-3, with 10 bases identical to TRBD1. With 3 bases clipped from V and 6 bases from J, the junction kept 3 bases outside the gene matches. The CDR3 sequence is 14 residues long. The germline gives CDR1 LNHDA, CDR2 SQIVND (reference sequence). CDR3 in amino acids: CASSMGQGLDTQYF. In DNA form, the CDR3 reads TGTGCCAGTAGTATGGGACAGGGGCTCGATACGCAGTATTTT.

The genes are TRBV19 and TRBJ2-7; D tentatively fits TRBD1 or TRBD2 (5 bases each). CDR3 length equals 15 residues. V was trimmed by 6 bases and J by 0 bases, leaving 15 bases between them. Looked up from germline, CDR1 is LNHDA and CDR2 is SQIVND (reference sequence). The CDR3 DNA reads TGTGCCAGTAGGCACCGGGACCACGACTCCTACGAGCAGTACTTC. Protein sequence: CASRHRDHDSYEQYF.

As to this clonotype: One end of the junction fails to match germline, which may point to a read error. The rearrangement links TRBV5-1 to TRBJ2-6, with TRBD1 matching over 7 bases. The V gene's germline CDR1 is SGHRS and CDR2 YFSETQ. CDR3 size: 18 residues. CDR3 amino acids: CASSSRTGPISGANFLTF. CDR3 coding DNA: TGCGCCAGCAGTTCGAGGACAGGTCCGATCTCTGGGGCCAACTTCCTGACTTTC.

V is TRBV10-3 and J is TRBJ1-2; D might be TRBD1 (5 bases). Germline values: CDR1 ENHRY, CDR2 SYGVKD. The CDR3 is made up of 13 amino acids. V was pared by 8 bases and J by 0 bases, with 10 bases between. The CDR3 sequence: CAIAGIANYGYTF. Written as DNA, the CDR3 is TGTGCCATCGCAGGGATTGCTAACTATGGCTACACCTTC.

The rearrangement joins TRBV4-2 to TRBJ2-7; tentatively, D is TRBD2 (5 bases). Trimming cost V 0 bases and J 7 bases, with 19 bases left between them. Per germline, CDR1 LGHNA and CDR2 YNFKEQ. This CDR3 region has 16 residues. The CDR3 region has the DNA TGTGCCAGCAGCCAAGATAGCCTAGCCCTCTACAATGAGCAGTACTTC. Protein: CASSQDSLALYNEQYF.

This clonotype was counted a few times. The gene calls are TRBV24-1 and TRBJ2-3, with D maybe TRBD1 (5 bases). This CDR3 contains 17 residues. V gave up 3 bases and J gave up 0 bases, with 15 bases separating them. The germline CDR1 and CDR2 sequences are KGHDR and SFDVKD. CDR3 amino acids: CATSDVGASSSTDTQYF. In nucleotides, the CDR3 is TGTGCCACCAGTGATGTAGGGGCTAGTTCGAGCACAGATACGCAGTATTTT.

The chain links TRBV4-1 to TRBJ2-1; 10 bases fit TRBD2. The CDR3 runs 17 residues. V dropped 2 bases and J dropped 0; count of bases not matched to a gene: 4. CDR1 and CDR2 (germline): MGHRA, YSYEKL. CDR3 residues: CASSQISSGGSYNEQFF. The DNA of the CDR3 is TGCGCCAGCAGCCAAATCTCTAGCGGGGGCTCCTACAATGAGCAGTTCTTC.

The table lists this clonotype with a few counts. V and J are TRBV20-1 and TRBJ1-4; unclear D gene. Germline values: CDR1 DFQATT, CDR2 SNEGSKA (reference sequence). With 2 bases removed from V and 8 bases from J, the gap between germline ends came to 9 bases. The CDR3 runs 12 residues. For the CDR3, the DNA is TGCAGTGCTAGACTTCCTGGGGAAAAACTGTTTTTT. This codes for CSARLPGEKLFF.

This chain uses TRBV20-1 with TRBJ2-7; D remains ambiguous. The V end lost 0 bases, the J end lost 0 bases, and 12 bases lay between the germline ends. This CDR3 comprises 15 residues. CDR1 DFQATT and CDR2 SNEGSKA come from the germline V gene (reference sequence). The CDR3 protein is CSARDGRSSSYEQYF. The CDR3 DNA sequence: TGCAGTGCTAGAGATGGGCGGAGTAGCTCCTACGAGCAGTACTTC.

This clonotype was observed a few times. The chain is built from TRBV5-1 and TRBJ1-4; weak D call: TRBD1 (5 bases). The CDR3 consists of 14 residues. Germline values: CDR1 SGHRS, CDR2 YFSETQ. Trimming pared 4 bases from V and 7 bases from J, leaving 14 bases between. Written as DNA, the CDR3 is TGCGCCAGCAGCACCAGGGTCCCCCCTGAAAAACTGTTTTTT. As protein: CASSTRVPPEKLFF.

The chain has TRBV20-1 and TRBJ1-5; D unclear. V lost 6 bases to trimming and J lost 4 bases, with 10 bases between them. This CDR3 region has 12 residues. Germline-derived CDR1 and CDR2 are DFQATT and SNEGSKA (reference sequence). CDR3 sequence: CSAIQPNQPQHF. The CDR3 DNA reads as TGCAGTGCAATACAGCCGAATCAGCCCCAGCATTTT.

The gene calls are TRBV12-3 or TRBV12-4 and TRBJ2-7, with 10 bases identical to TRBD2. CDR3 length equals 15 residues. V dropped 6 bases and J dropped 2; count of bases not matched to a gene: 7. The CDR3 loop reads CASSLGLAVAYEQYF. In DNA form, the CDR3 reads TGTGCCAGCAGCCTAGGACTAGCGGTAGCCTACGAGCAGTACTTC.

Concerning this clonotype: This may arise from a read error, as a much more abundant clone is one base away. V is TRBV29-1 and J is TRBJ2-5, with D unresolved. CDR3 length: 10 residues. Germline CDR1 and CDR2: SQVTM and ANQGSEA. V was shortened by 8 bases and J by 0 bases, with 4 bases between the two germline ends. CDR3 residues: CSTNQETQYF. CDR3 coding DNA: TGCAGCACCAACCAAGAGACCCAGTACTTC. The whole variable domain, filled in from reference TRBV29-1 and TRBJ2-5, reads SAVISQKPSRDICQRGTSLTIQCQVDSQVTMMFWYRQQPGQSLTLIATANQGSEATYESGFVIDKFPISRPNLTFSTLTVSNMSPEDSSIYLCSTNQETQYFGPGTRLLVL.

Remarks on this clonotype: At one end, the junction sequence differs from germline, possibly due to a read error. V is TRBV3-1 and J is TRBJ2-1; TRBD2 matches at 8 bases. The CDR3 covers 13 residues. Germline CDR1 reads LGHDT; CDR2 reads YNNKEL (reference sequence). The CDR3 region has the DNA TGTGCCGGCAGCCAAGGACTAGCCAATGAGCAGTTCTTC. Residues: CAGSQGLANEQFF.

This clonotype turned up a few times. The genes are TRBV27 and TRBJ2-3; 14 bases are shared with TRBD2. From germline, CDR1 is MNHEY and CDR2 SMNVEV (reference sequence). The CDR3 contains 16 residues. V was clipped by 3 bases and J by 3 bases; unmatched bases: 2. The CDR3 reads CASSFWTSGGTDTQYF. CDR3 bases: TGTGCCAGCAGTTTCTGGACTAGCGGGGGGACAGATACGCAGTATTTT.

The DNA of the CDR3 is TGTGCCAGCAGCACGACAAAAGGACAGGGCAATGAGCAGTTCTTC. This codes for CASSTTKGQGNEQFF. The gene calls are TRBV7-9 and TRBJ2-1; 8 nucleotides align to TRBD1. After removal of 5 bases from V and 6 bases from J, the junction contained 9 bases not matched to a gene. This CDR3 contains 15 residues. Germline CDR1 reads SEHNR; CDR2 reads FQNEAQ (reference sequence).

V gene TRBV6-6 combines with J gene TRBJ2-2, with 9 bases matching TRBD2. Looked up from germline, CDR1 is MNHNY and CDR2 is SVGAGI (reference sequence). V gave up 4 bases and J gave up 7 bases; unmatched junction bases: 4. The CDR3 is 14 amino acids. The CDR3 is CASSSGLAFGELFF. Written as DNA, the CDR3 is TGTGCCAGCAGTTCAGGACTAGCGTTCGGGGAGCTGTTTTTT.

This clonotype has a count of ten or more. This sequence joins TRBV20-1 and TRBJ2-7; TRBD2 matches at 7 bases. Looked up from germline, CDR1 is DFQATT and CDR2 is SNEGSKA (reference sequence). The CDR3 length is 12 residues. Trimming cost V 3 bases and J 2 bases; bases outside gene matches: 1. In DNA form, the CDR3 reads TGCAGTGCTAGGGGGGGGGCCTACGAGCAGTACTTC. This translates into CSARGGAYEQYF.

The rearrangement links TRBV4-2 to TRBJ1-5; possibly TRBD1 for D (5 bases). V was clipped by 0 bases and J by 5 bases, with 14 bases between them. The CDR3 sequence is 16 residues long. Germline CDR1 is LGHNA and CDR2 is YNFKEQ. This CDR3 is CASSQDHGAQDQPQHF. CDR3 DNA: TGTGCCAGCAGCCAAGATCACGGGGCGCAAGATCAGCCCCAGCATTTT.

This clonotype showed up just a few times. J is TRBJ2-1 and V is TRBV4-1, with 8 nucleotides matching TRBD2. V dropped 1 base and J dropped 2; count of bases not matched to a gene: 7. Germline assignment: CDR1 MGHRA and CDR2 YSYEKL. CDR3 length: 17 residues. The CDR3: CASSQGYGGAPYNEQFF. For the CDR3, the DNA is TGCGCCAGCAGCCAAGGATACGGGGGGGCCCCCTACAATGAGCAGTTCTTC.

This sequence joins TRBV7-8 and TRBJ2-3; 12 nucleotides line up with TRBD2. The CDR3 runs 16 residues. Germline V gene sequence: CDR1 SGHVS, CDR2 FQNEAQ. V gave up 5 bases and J gave up 4 bases; unmatched junction bases: 7. DNA for the CDR3: TGTGCCAGCAGCGAACTAGCGGGAGGAGGAGCAGATACGCAGTATTTT. Translated: CASSELAGGGADTQYF.

This sequence joins TRBV27 and TRBJ2-3; 8 bases map to TRBD2. The V segment lost 3 bases and the J segment 3 bases; nucleotides outside the gene matches: 11. The CDR3 has 17 amino acids. CDR1 MNHEY and CDR2 SMNVEV come from the germline V gene (reference sequence). CDR3 in amino acids: CASSFLGAGAGTDTQYF. The CDR3 DNA sequence: TGTGCCAGCAGTTTCCTAGGAGCGGGAGCGGGGACAGATACGCAGTATTTT.

This clonotype occurred a few times. The V and J genes are TRBV5-6 and TRBJ2-3; 8 bases align to TRBD2. CDR1 is SGHDT and CDR2 is YYEEEE in the germline V gene. The CDR3 length is 16 residues. V lost 4 bases, J lost 2 bases, and 9 bases stayed unmatched. CDR3 nucleotides: TGTGCCAGCAGCGACCAAGCGGGGGCCAACACAGATACGCAGTATTTT. This codes for CASSDQAGANTDTQYF.

This clonotype was seen a few times. The DNA for the CDR3 is TGTGCCAGCAGCCCCGGCCCGTATGGTACAGATACGCAGTATTTT. This translates into CASSPGPYGTDTQYF. The rearrangement links TRBV5-5 to TRBJ2-3, with unresolved D. This CDR3 spans 15 amino acids. V lost 4 bases, J lost 3 bases, and 15 bases lay in between. CDR1 and CDR2 from the germline V gene are SGHKS and YYEKEE (reference sequence).

The rearrangement joins TRBV15 to TRBJ1-2; a weak D match, TRBD1 (5 bases). This CDR3 is built from 15 residues. Per germline, CDR1 LNHNV and CDR2 YYDKDF (reference sequence). Trimming removed 0 bases from V and 7 bases from J, with 15 bases in between. The CDR3 bases are TGTGCCACCAGCAGAGATCGGGGCAGGTCCTCTGGCTACACCTTC. Translated, it gives CATSRDRGRSSGYTF. Drawing the rest from reference TRBV15 and TRBJ1-2, the complete variable domain is DAMVIQNPRYQVTQFGKPVTLSCSQTLNHNVMYWYQQKSSQAPKLLFHYYDKDFNNEADTPDNFQSRRPNTSFCFLDIRSPGLGDTAMYLCATSRDRGRSSGYTFGSGTRLTVV.